This TCR beta chain was retrieved from a study of CD8 T cells in Susac syndrome. In germline, CDR1 is SQVTM, CDR2 ANQGSEA. The CDR3 has 15 residues. Losses at the gene ends were 7 bases for V and 6 bases for J; bases not matched to a gene: 17. TEMRA cells were FACS-enriched, unlike CD8+ and CD4+ T cells, which were negatively isolated. Study results and caveats: As acknowledged by the study, its TCR sequencing and HLA analysis included a relatively small number of individuals.

Random-hexamer reverse transcription was applied to about 0.45 to 1 ug RNA. An immunoSEQ multiplex PCR generated amplified TCR beta CDR3 products spanning 54 Vbeta and 13 Jbeta. TCRdb passed the immunoSEQ multiplex PCR reads through MiXCR, listing each CDR3 protein once. Here the sample spans a few hundred thousand distinct CDR3 sequences, over 90% being singletons. Turning to this clonotype: The target antigen is unknown.

The TCR was taken from a human donor with multiple sclerosis. This sequence joins TRBV29-1 and TRBJ2-5; the match to TRBD1 covers 7 bases. Sequences were obtained from CD4+ T cells from PBMCs. CDR3: CSGPKGDRIAQTQYF. DNA for the CDR3: TGCAGCGGACCAAAAGGGGACAGAATAGCGCAGACCCAGTACTTC.